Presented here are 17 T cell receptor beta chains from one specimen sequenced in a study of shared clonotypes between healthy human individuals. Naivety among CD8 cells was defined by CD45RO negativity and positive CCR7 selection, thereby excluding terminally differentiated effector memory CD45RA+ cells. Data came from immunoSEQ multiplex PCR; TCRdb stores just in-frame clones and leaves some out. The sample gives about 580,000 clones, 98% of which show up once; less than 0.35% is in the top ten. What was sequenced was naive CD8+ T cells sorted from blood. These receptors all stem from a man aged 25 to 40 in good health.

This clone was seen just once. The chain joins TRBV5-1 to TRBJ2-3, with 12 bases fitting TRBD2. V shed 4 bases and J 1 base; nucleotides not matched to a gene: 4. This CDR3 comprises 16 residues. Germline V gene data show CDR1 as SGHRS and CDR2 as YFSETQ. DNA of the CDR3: TGCGCCAGCAGCGAGGGACTAGCGGGTCGCACAGATACGCAGTATTTT. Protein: CASSEGLAGRTDTQYF.

The CDR3 region has the DNA TGTGCCAGCAGCGAGGGGGTAGCAGAAGAGACCCAGTACTTC. Protein sequence: CASSEGVAEETQYF. V gene TRBV9 combines with J gene TRBJ2-5; perhaps TRBD1 as D (6 bases). The germline V gene encodes CDR1 SGDLS and CDR2 YYNGEE. V lost 3 bases, J lost 3 bases, and 12 bases lay in between. The CDR3 contains 14 residues.

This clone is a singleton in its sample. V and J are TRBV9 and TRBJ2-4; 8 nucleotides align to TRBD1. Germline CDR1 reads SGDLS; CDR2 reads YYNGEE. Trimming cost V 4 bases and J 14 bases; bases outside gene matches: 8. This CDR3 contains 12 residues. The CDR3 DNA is TGTGCCAGCAGCTCCCGTGAGGGACAGGAGTACTTC. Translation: CASSSREGQEYF.

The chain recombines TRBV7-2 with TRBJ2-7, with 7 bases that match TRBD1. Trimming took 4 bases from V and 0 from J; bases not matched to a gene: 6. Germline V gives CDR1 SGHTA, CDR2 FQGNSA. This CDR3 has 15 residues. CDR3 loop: CASSSNWDSSYEQYF. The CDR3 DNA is TGTGCCAGCAGCTCCAACTGGGACAGCTCCTACGAGCAGTACTTC.

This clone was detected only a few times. The CDR3 spells CASTWGTEAFF. The CDR3 bases are TGTGCCAGTACTTGGGGGACTGAAGCTTTCTTT. The genes are TRBV2 and TRBJ1-1; D might be TRBD1 (5 bases). Looked up from germline, CDR1 is SNHLY and CDR2 is FYNNEI. This CDR3 comprises 11 residues. V lost 9 bases, J lost 5 bases, and 10 bases lay in between.

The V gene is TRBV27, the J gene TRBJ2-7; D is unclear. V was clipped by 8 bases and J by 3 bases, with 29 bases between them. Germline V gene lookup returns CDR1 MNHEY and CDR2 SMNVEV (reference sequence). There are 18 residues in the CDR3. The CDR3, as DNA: TGTGCCAGCCCATTTTGCGGTTCACCAAGGGTCCTCCTCTACGAGCAGTACTTC. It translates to CASPFCGSPRVLLYEQYF.

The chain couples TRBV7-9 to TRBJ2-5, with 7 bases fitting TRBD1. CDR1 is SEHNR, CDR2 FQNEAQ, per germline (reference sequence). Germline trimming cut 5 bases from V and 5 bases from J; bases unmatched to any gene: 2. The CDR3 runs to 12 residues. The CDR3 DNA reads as TGTGCCAGCAGCCCGACAGGGGAGACCCAGTACTTC. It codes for CASSPTGETQYF. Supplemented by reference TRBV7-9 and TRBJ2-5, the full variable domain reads DTGVSQNPRHKITKRGQNVTFRCDPISEHNRLYWYRQTLGQGPEFLTYFQNEAQLEKSRLLSDRFSAERPKGSFSTLEIQRTEQGDSAMYLCASSPTGETQYFGPGTRLLVL.

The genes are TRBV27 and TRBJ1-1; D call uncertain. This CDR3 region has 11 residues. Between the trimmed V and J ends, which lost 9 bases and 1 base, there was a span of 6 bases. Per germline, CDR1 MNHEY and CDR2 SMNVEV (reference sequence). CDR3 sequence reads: CASQRNTEAFF. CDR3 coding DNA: TGTGCCAGTCAGAGGAACACTGAAGCTTTCTTT.

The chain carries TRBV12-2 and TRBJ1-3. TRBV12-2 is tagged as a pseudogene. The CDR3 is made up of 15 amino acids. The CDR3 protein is CASRLEGTLGNTIYF. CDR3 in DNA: TGTGCAAGTCGCTTAGAGGGGACTCTCGGAAACACCATATATTTT.

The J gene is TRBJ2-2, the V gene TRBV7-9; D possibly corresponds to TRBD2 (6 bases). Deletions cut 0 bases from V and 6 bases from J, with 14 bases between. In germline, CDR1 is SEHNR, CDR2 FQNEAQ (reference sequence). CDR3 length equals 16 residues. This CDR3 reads CASSLAGGINAGELFF. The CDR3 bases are TGTGCCAGCAGCTTAGCGGGAGGTATTAACGCCGGGGAGCTGTTTTTT.

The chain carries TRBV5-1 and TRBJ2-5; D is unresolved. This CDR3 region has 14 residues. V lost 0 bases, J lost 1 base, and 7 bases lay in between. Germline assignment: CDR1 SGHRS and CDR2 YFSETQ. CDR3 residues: CASSLEDPQETQYF. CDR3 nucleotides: TGCGCCAGCAGCTTGGAAGACCCCCAAGAGACCCAGTACTTC.

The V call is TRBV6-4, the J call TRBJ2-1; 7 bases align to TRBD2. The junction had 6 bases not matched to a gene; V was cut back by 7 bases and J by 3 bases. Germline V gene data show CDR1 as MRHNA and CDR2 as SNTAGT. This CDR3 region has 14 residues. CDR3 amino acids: CASNPGLLYNEQFF. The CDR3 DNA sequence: TGTGCCAGCAACCCGGGACTACTCTACAATGAGCAGTTCTTC.

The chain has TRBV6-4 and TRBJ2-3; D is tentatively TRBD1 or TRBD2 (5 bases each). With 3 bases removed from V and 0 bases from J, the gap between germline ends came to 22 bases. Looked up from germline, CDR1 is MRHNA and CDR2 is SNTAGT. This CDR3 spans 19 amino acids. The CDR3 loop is CASSEGEQATGISTDTQYF. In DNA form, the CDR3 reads TGTGCCAGCAGTGAGGGGGAACAGGCGACCGGTATAAGCACAGATACGCAGTATTTT.

The CDR3 sequence is CASSQDLGRESGANVLTF. The DNA for the CDR3 is TGCGCCAGCAGCCAAGATCTGGGGCGAGAATCTGGGGCCAACGTCCTGACTTTC. The chain recombines TRBV4-3 with TRBJ2-6, with a tentative D call TRBD1 (5 bases). This CDR3 is built from 18 residues. The V gene's germline CDR1 is LGHNA and CDR2 YSLEER. Between the trimmed V and J ends, which lost 0 bases and 1 base, there was a span of 13 bases.

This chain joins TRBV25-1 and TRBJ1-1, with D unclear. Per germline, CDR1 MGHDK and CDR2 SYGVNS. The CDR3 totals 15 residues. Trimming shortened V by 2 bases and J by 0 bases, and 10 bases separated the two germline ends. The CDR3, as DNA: TGTGCCAGCAGTGAAGAGACACTCATGAACACTGAAGCTTTCTTT. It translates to CASSEETLMNTEAFF.

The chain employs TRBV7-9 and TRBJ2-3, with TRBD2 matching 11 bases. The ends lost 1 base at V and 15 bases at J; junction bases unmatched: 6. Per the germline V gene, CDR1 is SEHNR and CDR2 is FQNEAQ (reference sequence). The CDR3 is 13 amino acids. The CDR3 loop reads CASSLGPGTSGYF. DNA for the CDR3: TGTGCCAGCAGCTTAGGTCCAGGGACTAGCGGATATTTT.

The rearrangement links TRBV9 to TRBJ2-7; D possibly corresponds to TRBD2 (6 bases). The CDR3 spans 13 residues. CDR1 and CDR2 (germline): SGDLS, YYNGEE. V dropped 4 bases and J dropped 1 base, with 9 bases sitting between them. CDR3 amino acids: CASSPGTSYEQYF. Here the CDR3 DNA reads TGTGCCAGCAGCCCCGGGACTTCCTACGAGCAGTACTTC.